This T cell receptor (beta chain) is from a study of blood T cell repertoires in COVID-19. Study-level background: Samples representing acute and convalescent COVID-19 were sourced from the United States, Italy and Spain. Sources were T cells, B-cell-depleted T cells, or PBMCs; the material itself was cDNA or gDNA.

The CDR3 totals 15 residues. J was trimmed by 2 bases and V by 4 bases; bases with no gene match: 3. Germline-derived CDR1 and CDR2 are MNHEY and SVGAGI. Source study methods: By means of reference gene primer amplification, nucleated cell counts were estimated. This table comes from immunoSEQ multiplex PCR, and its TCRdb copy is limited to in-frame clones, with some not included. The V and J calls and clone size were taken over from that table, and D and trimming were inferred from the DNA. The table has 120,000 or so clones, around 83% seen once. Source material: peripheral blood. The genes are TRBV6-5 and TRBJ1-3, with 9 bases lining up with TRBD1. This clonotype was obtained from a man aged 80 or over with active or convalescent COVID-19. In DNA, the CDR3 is TGTGCCAGCAGTTGGGACAGGGCTACTGGAAACACCATATATTTT. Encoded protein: CASSWDRATGNTIYF.